One and the same sample provided the 17 T cell receptor beta chains below, sequenced in a study of shared clonotypes between healthy human individuals. The method was immunoSEQ multiplex PCR; TCRdb's version includes in-frame clones alone and lacks a portion of them. The sample yields about 2.3 million clones, approximately 93% seen once. Sequencing input: naive CD4+ T cells from PBMCs. As to subset: CD45RA+ positively selected. The receptors shown here come from a man between 18 and 29 years old in good health. Some clones in this sample may be carry-over from other donors' samples.

The chain recombines TRBV7-9 with TRBJ2-2, with 16 bases aligning to TRBD2. The CDR3 has 18 residues. The V gene end was trimmed by 4 bases and the J gene end by 7 bases; junction bases not matched to a gene: 9. Germline V gene data show CDR1 as SEHNR and CDR2 as FQNEAQ (reference sequence). The CDR3 is CASSSGLAGGPRIGELFF. DNA of the CDR3: TGTGCCAGCAGCTCGGGACTAGCGGGAGGGCCTAGAATCGGGGAGCTGTTTTTT.

This chain joins TRBV11-2 and TRBJ2-3; no firm D call. The CDR3 length is 15 residues. Germline-derived CDR1 and CDR2 are SGHAT and FQNNGV. The V gene lost 5 bases and the J gene lost 2 bases, with 14 bases spanning the gap. CDR3 loop: CASSTPGSNTDTQYF. In DNA form, the CDR3 reads TGTGCCAGCAGCACCCCGGGCTCAAACACAGATACGCAGTATTTT.

About this clone: The same CDR3 can be traced to other DNA sequences in this sample. The V and J genes are TRBV9 and TRBJ1-1, with D hard to call. V lost 3 bases, J lost 0 bases, and 6 bases lay in between. The CDR3 consists of 13 residues. Germline CDR1 SGDLS, CDR2 YYNGEE. CDR3 residues: CASSAGVNTEAFF. CDR3 nucleotide sequence: TGTGCCAGCAGCGCAGGAGTGAACACTGAAGCTTTCTTT.

The chain employs TRBV11-3 and TRBJ2-3, with TRBD2 matching 13 bases. Germline loops: CDR1 SGHNT, CDR2 YENEEA. The CDR3 spans 16 residues. V was clipped by 5 bases and J by 0 bases; unmatched bases: 2. The CDR3 DNA reads TGTGCCAGCAGCCCGGGACTAGCGGGGAGCACAGATACGCAGTATTTT. It specifies CASSPGLAGSTDTQYF.

The chain employs TRBV9 and TRBJ2-2; D is undetermined. CDR1 and CDR2 from the germline V gene are SGDLS and YYNGEE. Deletions cut 0 bases from V and 3 bases from J, with 9 bases between. The CDR3 covers 15 residues. The CDR3 protein is CASSVDGRDTGELFF. CDR3 nucleotides: TGTGCCAGCAGCGTAGACGGACGGGACACCGGGGAGCTGTTTTTT.

V gene TRBV7-9 combines with J gene TRBJ2-7; 11 nucleotides line up with TRBD2. The CDR3 runs 13 residues. From germline, CDR1 is SEHNR and CDR2 FQNEAQ (reference sequence). Trimming removed 7 bases from V and 6 bases from J; junction bases left unmatched: 5. CDR3 nucleotides: TGTGCCAGCACAGCTAGCGGGAGGAGCGAGCAGTACTTC. The encoded protein is CASTASGRSEQYF.

The V and J genes are TRBV19 and TRBJ2-5; no reliable D call. Trimming left V 3 bases short and J 6 bases short, with 11 bases between. CDR1 and CDR2 from the germline V gene are LNHDA and SQIVND (reference sequence). The CDR3 spans 13 residues. Written as DNA, the CDR3 is TGTGCCAGTAGTATCCCAAACTTGAAGACCCAGTACTTC. Protein: CASSIPNLKTQYF.

The rearrangement links TRBV9 to TRBJ2-2, with 9 nucleotides matching TRBD2. Germline lookup yields CDR1 SGDLS and CDR2 YYNGEE. The J segment lost 4 bases and the V segment lost 0 bases, leaving 7 bases of the junction unmatched. The length of the CDR3 is 17 residues. As DNA, the CDR3 is TGTGCCAGCAGCGTAGTCCTAGCGGGGTCGGGCACCGGGGAGCTGTTTTTT. The encoded protein is CASSVVLAGSGTGELFF.

This clone was recorded only once. V gene TRBV11-2 combines with J gene TRBJ1-4; D uncertain. The CDR3 contains 15 residues. With 1 base removed from V and 7 bases from J, the gap between germline ends came to 13 bases. Germline values: CDR1 SGHAT, CDR2 FQNNGV. The CDR3 region is CASSLVLNFGEKLFF. The DNA for the CDR3 is TGTGCCAGCAGCTTAGTACTCAATTTCGGTGAAAAACTGTTTTTT. Variable domain in full (rest from reference TRBV11-2 and TRBJ1-4): EAGVAQSPRYKIIEKRQSVAFWCNPISGHATLYWYQQILGQGPKLLIQFQNNGVVDDSQLPKDRFSAERLKGVDSTLKIQPAKLEDSAVYLCASSLVLNFGEKLFFGSGTQLSVL.

V is TRBV5-1 and J is TRBJ1-5; D is unresolved. The CDR3 loop spans 13 amino acids. Germline CDR1 reads SGHRS; CDR2 reads YFSETQ. V gave up 2 bases and J gave up 4 bases, with 7 bases separating them. CDR3 sequence (DNA): TGCGCCAGCAGCTTCGATGCAAATCAGCCCCAGCATTTT. This gives the protein CASSFDANQPQHF.

This chain uses TRBV28 with TRBJ1-3; D is uncertain. This CDR3 contains 12 residues. Trimming shortened V by 3 bases and J by 7 bases, and 7 bases separated the two germline ends. Germline CDR1 and CDR2: MDHEN and SYDVKM. The CDR3 DNA sequence: TGTGCCAGCAGTTTGGGGAAGAACACCATATATTTT. It encodes CASSLGKNTIYF.

J is TRBJ2-6 and V is TRBV9, with 9 bases identical to TRBD2. Germline CDR1 is SGDLS and CDR2 is YYNGEE. This CDR3 has 16 residues. After removal of 4 bases from V and 0 bases from J, the junction contained 2 bases not matched to a gene. The CDR3 region has the DNA TGTGCCAGCAGCCATAGCGGGGGCTCTGGGGCCAACGTCCTGACTTTC. This encodes CASSHSGGSGANVLTF.

The rearrangement joins TRBV28 to TRBJ1-4, with TRBD1 matching over 9 bases. Germline CDR1 reads MDHEN; CDR2 reads SYDVKM. Losses at the gene ends were 4 bases for V and 6 bases for J; bases not matched to a gene: 9. The CDR3 sequence is 16 residues long. The CDR3 sequence is CASSSQGAKGYEKLFF. The CDR3 DNA reads TGTGCCAGCAGTTCACAGGGGGCGAAGGGTTATGAAAAACTGTTTTTT.

This clone is a singleton in its sample. J is TRBJ2-7 and V is TRBV4-1; 12 bases are shared with TRBD2. The germline gives CDR1 MGHRA, CDR2 YSYEKL. Trimming took 4 bases from V and 6 from J; bases not matched to a gene: 4. There are 14 residues in the CDR3. CDR3 nucleotide sequence: TGCGCCAGCAGCCCCTCTAGCGGGGGGGGCGAGCAGTACTTC. This gives the protein CASSPSSGGGEQYF.

This clone was detected only once. The gene calls are TRBV5-1 and TRBJ2-1, with 9 bases fitting TRBD1. Unmatched junction bases numbered 14, after V lost 6 bases and J lost 10 bases. The CDR3 totals 15 residues. Germline V CDR1 and CDR2: SGHRS, YFSETQ. The CDR3 DNA reads as TGCGCCAGCATAGCCGGGACAGGGTCGGGCCCCGAGCAGTTCTTC. As protein: CASIAGTGSGPEQFF.

This clone appeared once. This rearrangement joins TRBV4-2 to TRBJ2-3, with no clear D. Germline-derived CDR1 and CDR2 are LGHNA and YNFKEQ. V shed 0 bases and J shed 8 bases, with 9 bases lying between them. The CDR3 totals 13 residues. In nucleotides, the CDR3 is TGTGCCAGCAGCCAAGATCCTGCGCGTACGCAGTATTTT. This translates into CASSQDPARTQYF.

This clone appeared a single time. This rearrangement joins TRBV25-1 to TRBJ2-1; tentative D call: TRBD2 (7 bases). The V and J ends lost 3 bases and 6 bases respectively, with 12 bases between them. The CDR3 is 14 residues long. The germline V gene encodes CDR1 MGHDK and CDR2 SYGVNS. In DNA form, the CDR3 reads TGTGCCAGCAGTGACCCAAGGGGGGGCAATGAGCAGTTCTTC. It codes for CASSDPRGGNEQFF.